This TCR beta chain comes out of a study of somatic mutations in cytotoxic T cells in rheumatoid arthritis. The CDR3 is 16 amino acids. Looked up from germline, CDR1 is MNHEY and CDR2 is SMNVEV (reference sequence). V dropped 5 bases and J dropped 7; count of bases not matched to a gene: 8. Here immunoSEQ multiplex PCR was the method, and the copy in TCRdb shows in-frame clones only, minus some. The sample contains some 8,700 clones, approximately 70% of which appear only once. The sequenced sample was CD8+ T cells sorted from blood. The TCR sequence derives from an adult with rheumatoid arthritis. V usage is TRBV27 and J usage is TRBJ2-1; TRBD2 matches at 13 bases. CDR3 sequence (DNA): TGTGCCAGCAGTCCACAGGGACTAGCGGGGTTGAATGAGCAGTTCTTC. It yields the protein CASSPQGLAGLNEQFF.